Shown below are 29 T cell receptor beta chains from a single sample sequenced in a study of blood T cell repertoires in COVID-19. This table comes from immunoSEQ multiplex PCR, and its TCRdb copy is limited to in-frame clones, with some not included. The sample includes 140,000 to 150,000 clones, 84% of them seen just once. Sequenced sample: PBMCs or T cells enriched from blood (not recorded which). These receptors originate from a woman aged 45 to 65 who had been exposed to COVID-19.

This chain connects TRBV4-1 to TRBJ2-2; tentatively, D is TRBD2 (6 bases). The CDR3 totals 17 residues. Germline CDR1 MGHRA, CDR2 YSYEKL. The germline V and J ends were trimmed by 3 bases and 4 bases, with 18 bases remaining between them. CDR3 bases: TGCGCCAGCAGCCATTCAAGCACGGGAGCGGGCACCGGGGAGCTGTTTTTT. It encodes CASSHSSTGAGTGELFF.

The rearrangement joins TRBV20-1 to TRBJ2-1; 12 positions agree with TRBD2. Losses at the gene ends were 3 bases for V and 7 bases for J; bases not matched to a gene: 7. The germline gives CDR1 DFQATT, CDR2 SNEGSKA (reference sequence). The CDR3 is 15 amino acids. Here the CDR3 DNA reads TGCAGTGCTAGTCTTAGACTAGCGGGAGTAAATGAGCAGTTCTTC. It is translated as CSASLRLAGVNEQFF.

The V gene is TRBV3-1 (or the pseudogene TRBV3-2), the J gene TRBJ1-2, with TRBD1 as a possible D gene (5 bases). Per germline, CDR1 LGHDT and CDR2 YNNKEL (reference sequence). The CDR3 runs 17 residues. The germline V and J ends were trimmed by 1 base and 6 bases, with 21 bases remaining between them. CDR3 amino acids: CASSQGTGYPKNHGYTF. The DNA for the CDR3 is TGTGCCAGCAGCCAAGGCACAGGTTATCCCAAAAACCATGGCTACACCTTC.

This chain connects TRBV30 to TRBJ1-1, with 8 nucleotides matching TRBD1. This CDR3 has 14 amino acids. Germline loops: CDR1 GTSNPN, CDR2 SVGIG (reference sequence). Trimming removed 3 bases from V and 2 bases from J; junction bases left unmatched: 5. CDR3 amino acids: CAWSNRGGNTEAFF. Written as DNA, the CDR3 is TGTGCCTGGAGCAACAGGGGGGGTAACACTGAAGCTTTCTTT.

The CDR3 DNA reads as TGTGCCATCAGTAAGGACAGCCCGGACTCTGGGGCCAACGTCCTGACTTTC. Its translation: CAISKDSPDSGANVLTF. This chain uses TRBV10-3 with TRBJ2-6; a possible D gene is TRBD1 (6 bases). V lost 5 bases to trimming and J lost 0 bases, with 14 bases between them. CDR3 size: 17 residues. The V gene's germline CDR1 is ENHRY and CDR2 SYGVKD.

The chain couples TRBV5-3 to TRBJ1-1; TRBD1 might be the D (6 bases). TRBV5-3 falls under the ORF class, with uncertain function. CDR3 length: 14 amino acids. The V end lost 4 bases, the J end lost 1 base, and 11 bases lay between the germline ends. CDR3 in DNA: TGTGCCAGAAGCCCGGGACATCCGAACACTGAAGCTTTCTTT. The encoded protein is CARSPGHPNTEAFF.

The CDR3 nucleotides read TGTGCCAGCAGCATATCCGGGACACCGTCTGGGGCCAACGTCCTGACTTTC. This translates into CASSISGTPSGANVLTF. The rearrangement joins TRBV6-2 or TRBV6-3 to TRBJ2-6, with D possibly matching TRBD1 (6 bases). There are 17 residues in the CDR3. V was clipped by 6 bases and J by 1 base, with 16 bases between them. CDR1 is MNHEY and CDR2 is SVGEGT in the germline V gene.

J is TRBJ2-7 and V is TRBV4-3; 7 bases agree with TRBD1. Germline V gene sequence: CDR1 LGHNA, CDR2 YSLEER. Trimming removed 2 bases from V and 4 bases from J; junction bases left unmatched: 5. This CDR3 spans 14 amino acids. CDR3 in DNA: TGCGCCAGCAGCCAAAACAGGGGCGTATACGAGCAGTACTTC. Amino acid sequence: CASSQNRGVYEQYF.

This chain connects TRBV6-2 or TRBV6-3 to TRBJ2-5; possibly TRBD1 for D (6 bases). V was cut by 5 bases and J by 14 bases, with 15 bases left in between. Per the germline V gene, CDR1 is MNHEY and CDR2 is SVGEGT. This CDR3 comprises 11 residues. CDR3: CASSTGTTSYF. CDR3 nucleotides: TGTGCCAGCAGTACTGGGACAACGAGCTACTTC.

This clone has a single count. Other nucleotide sequences from this sample produce the same CDR3. The gene calls are TRBV12-3 or TRBV12-4 and TRBJ2-7, with D possibly matching TRBD1 (5 bases). Trimming stripped 6 bases from V and 4 bases from J, with 10 bases between. This CDR3 contains 12 residues. As DNA, the CDR3 is TGTGCCAGCAGCCCCCAGGGATACGAGCAGTACTTC. It is translated as CASSPQGYEQYF.

The chain employs TRBV2 and TRBJ2-3; 7 positions match TRBD2. Germline assignment: CDR1 SNHLY and CDR2 FYNNEI. The length of the CDR3 is 13 residues. Unmatched junction bases numbered 1, after V lost 6 bases and J lost 1 base. This chain's CDR3 is CASRAGRTDTQYF. CDR3 nucleotide sequence: TGTGCCAGCAGAGCGGGGCGCACAGATACGCAGTATTTT.

In this sample, this clone turned up a few times. V usage is TRBV24-1 and J usage is TRBJ2-1; 8 bases map to TRBD1. The CDR3 contains 16 residues. Germline assignment: CDR1 KGHDR and CDR2 SFDVKD. V lost 4 bases to trimming and J lost 5 bases; unmatched junction nucleotides: 9. The CDR3, as DNA: TGTGCCACCAGTGACCCTACCCGGACAGGGCACAATGAGCAGTTCTTC. It yields the protein CATSDPTRTGHNEQFF.

The V and J genes are TRBV11-2 and TRBJ1-2, with 10 nucleotides matching TRBD1. This CDR3 is built from 15 residues. V dropped 1 base and J dropped 7; count of bases not matched to a gene: 6. CDR1 and CDR2 (germline): SGHAT, FQNNGV. For the CDR3, the DNA is TGTGCCAGCAGCTTAGCCAGCCGGGACAGGGGTGGCTACACCTTC. It specifies CASSLASRDRGGYTF. Supplemented by reference TRBV11-2 and TRBJ1-2, the full variable domain reads EAGVAQSPRYKIIEKRQSVAFWCNPISGHATLYWYQQILGQGPKLLIQFQNNGVVDDSQLPKDRFSAERLKGVDSTLKIQPAKLEDSAVYLCASSLASRDRGGYTFGSGTRLTVV.

This clone occurred once. A junction boundary mismatches the germline segment, possibly from a read error. The J gene is TRBJ2-7, the V gene TRBV6-2 or TRBV6-3; weak D call: TRBD2 (6 bases). The CDR3 runs to 12 residues. Per the germline V gene, CDR1 is MNHEY and CDR2 is SVGEGT. The CDR3 here is CASSLPVGGKSF. The CDR3 nucleotides read TGTGCCAGCAGTTTACCCGTCGGAGGGAAGAGCTTC.

This clone was seen only a few times. Other nucleotide sequences from this sample produce the same CDR3. The chain joins TRBV6-5 to TRBJ1-2, with 7 bases that match TRBD1. The length of the CDR3 is 12 residues. Trimming at V came to 6 bases and at J to 8 bases, leaving 6 bases not matched to a gene. Germline values: CDR1 MNHEY, CDR2 SVGAGI. DNA for the CDR3: TGTGCCAGCAGACGGACAGGAGAAGGCTACACCTTC. This codes for CASRRTGEGYTF.

The CDR3 nucleotides are TGTGCCAGCAGCCAAGACAGCAATAATTCACCCCTCCACTTT. Encoded protein: CASSQDSNNSPLHF. The chain employs TRBV7-2 and TRBJ1-6, with D maybe TRBD1 (5 bases). CDR3 length: 14 amino acids. V was shortened by 5 bases and J by 5 bases, with 10 bases between the two germline ends. Germline CDR1 is SGHTA and CDR2 is FQGNSA.

The chain uses TRBV18 and TRBJ1-1; D not certain. CDR3 length: 13 amino acids. Germline CDR1 reads KGHSH; CDR2 reads LQKENI. The germline V and J ends were trimmed by 2 bases and 7 bases, with 11 bases remaining between them. Here the CDR3 reads CASSPAPDDEAFF. CDR3 DNA: TGTGCCAGCTCACCAGCGCCCGATGATGAAGCTTTCTTT.

The rearrangement uses TRBV4-3 and TRBJ2-7; D might be TRBD1 (7 bases). Germline V lookup: CDR1 LGHNA, CDR2 YSLEER. The CDR3 is 14 residues long. V lost 0 bases, J lost 6 bases, and 12 bases lay in between. CDR3: CASSQESQGGEQYF. The CDR3 DNA reads TGCGCCAGCAGCCAAGAAAGCCAGGGGGGCGAGCAGTACTTC.

The rearrangement uses TRBV6-5 and TRBJ1-3; D remains ambiguous. The germline V gene encodes CDR1 MNHEY and CDR2 SVGAGI. This CDR3 region has 15 residues. Between the trimmed V and J ends, which lost 2 bases and 0 bases, there was a span of 8 bases. CDR3 nucleotides: TGTGCCAGCAGTTACGTCCCCAACTCTGGAAACACCATATATTTT. Translated: CASSYVPNSGNTIYF.

The chain is built from TRBV24-1 and TRBJ2-2; TRBD1 might be the D (5 bases). This CDR3 is built from 14 residues. The ends were cut back, 0 bases at V and 6 bases at J, with 7 bases in the middle. Germline CDR1 is KGHDR and CDR2 is SFDVKD. CDR3 amino acids: CATSDLGASGELFF. In DNA form, the CDR3 reads TGTGCCACCAGTGATTTGGGGGCTTCCGGGGAGCTGTTTTTT.

This clone appeared once. CDR3: CASSTGLMTEAFF. CDR3 coding DNA: TGTGCCAGCAGCACGGGACTTATGACTGAAGCTTTCTTT. The chain joins TRBV21-1 to TRBJ1-1. TRBV21-1 is recorded as a pseudogene. There are 13 residues in the CDR3.

In this sample, this clone turned up once. The chain recombines TRBV6-2 or TRBV6-3 with TRBJ2-6; D is possibly TRBD1 (5 bases). V was clipped by 2 bases and J by 0 bases, with 8 bases between them. The CDR3 totals 16 residues. Germline V gene sequence: CDR1 MNHEY, CDR2 SVGEGT. The CDR3 bases are TGTGCCAGCAGTTACCCCAGGGCCTCTGGGGCCAACGTCCTGACTTTC. Protein: CASSYPRASGANVLTF.

This clone was observed once. V is TRBV7-6 and J is TRBJ1-1; D is undetermined. The germline CDR1 and CDR2 sequences are SGHVS and FNYEAQ. V gave up 5 bases and J gave up 6 bases, with 10 bases separating them. This CDR3 comprises 12 residues. The CDR3 DNA reads as TGTGCCAGCAGCCTGACCGGGGCTGAAGCTTTCTTT. It encodes CASSLTGAEAFF.

This chain connects TRBV15 to TRBJ2-1; D gene uncertain. Germline V CDR1 and CDR2: LNHNV, YYDKDF (reference sequence). This CDR3 has 16 residues. V lost 3 bases, J lost 0 bases, and 12 bases lay in between. DNA for the CDR3: TGTGCCACCAGCAGCCCCATAGAGAGCTCCTACAATGAGCAGTTCTTC. This sequence encodes CATSSPIESSYNEQFF.

The V and J genes are TRBV7-2 and TRBJ2-5; D is possibly TRBD2 (7 bases). The germline V gene encodes CDR1 SGHTA and CDR2 FQGNSA. Trimming removed 1 base from V and 9 bases from J, with 18 bases in between. The CDR3 length is 15 residues. The CDR3 DNA reads as TGTGCCAGCAGCTTAGGTGGGGGGGCCCATGTGGCCCAGTACTTC. The encoded protein is CASSLGGGAHVAQYF. The full variable domain, its missing parts supplied by reference TRBV7-2 and TRBJ2-5, is GAGVSQSPSNKVTEKGKDVELRCDPISGHTALYWYRQSLGQGLEFLIYFQGNSAPDKSGLPSDRFSAERTGGSVSTLTIQRTQQEDSAVYLCASSLGGGAHVAQYFGPGTRLLVL.

This rearrangement joins TRBV25-1 to TRBJ2-7; 10 bases are a match to TRBD1. Trimming at V came to 8 bases and at J to 3 bases, leaving 7 bases not matched to a gene. This CDR3 spans 14 amino acids. The germline V gene has CDR1 MGHDK and CDR2 SYGVNS. CDR3 residues: CASGEDRGVYEQYF. The CDR3 DNA is TGTGCCAGCGGAGAGGACAGGGGGGTCTACGAGCAGTACTTC.

The V and J genes are TRBV6-5 and TRBJ1-1, with TRBD1 as a possible D gene (5 bases). Per germline, CDR1 MNHEY and CDR2 SVGAGI. The CDR3 sequence is 13 residues long. The V end was cut by 7 bases, the J end by 4 bases, with 13 bases between. This CDR3 is CASIQGGGTEAFF. The CDR3 bases are TGTGCCAGCATTCAGGGAGGCGGCACTGAAGCTTTCTTT.

The genes are TRBV4-3 and TRBJ2-1, with 8 positions matching TRBD2. This CDR3 has 14 amino acids. Trimming cost V 1 base and J 8 bases; bases outside gene matches: 4. The germline V gene has CDR1 LGHNA and CDR2 YSLEER. Here the CDR3 DNA reads TGCGCCAGCAGCCAAGCGGGAGGGATCGATGAGCAGTTCTTC. It encodes CASSQAGGIDEQFF.

The chain employs TRBV30 and TRBJ2-1; D possibly corresponds to TRBD1 (6 bases). Deletions cut 5 bases from V and 4 bases from J, with 9 bases between. Germline V gene sequence: CDR1 GTSNPN, CDR2 SVGIG (reference sequence). CDR3 length: 12 residues. In DNA form, the CDR3 reads TGTGCCTGGGACAGGACTTACAATGAGCAGTTCTTC. Translation gives CAWDRTYNEQFF.